These 32 T cell receptor beta chains came from one sample sequenced in a study of T cell responses to AZD1222 COVID-19 vaccine. The method was immunoSEQ multiplex PCR; TCRdb's version includes in-frame clones alone and lacks a portion of them. The sample consists of around 83,000 clones, about 82% of them appearing once. The sequencing here drew on peripheral blood, taken on day 0 of AZD1222 vaccination. The source of these receptors is an adult in good health.

The V gene is TRBV11-2, the J gene TRBJ2-5, with 12 bases aligning to TRBD2. V lost 5 bases to trimming and J lost 5 bases; unmatched junction nucleotides: 9. Per germline, CDR1 SGHAT and CDR2 FQNNGV. The CDR3 spans 16 residues. This CDR3 reads CASSLVSSGGAETQYF. CDR3 nucleotide sequence: TGTGCCAGCAGCCTCGTGTCTAGCGGGGGGGCGGAGACCCAGTACTTC.

The genes are TRBV29-1 and TRBJ1-4, with D possibly TRBD1 on 5 matching bases. Germline V gives CDR1 SQVTM, CDR2 ANQGSEA. The CDR3 is 15 residues long. Trimming took off 1 base at V and 8 bases at J, with 17 bases between the two ends. CDR3 sequence: CSVEGGSGLNEKLFF. DNA for the CDR3: TGCAGCGTTGAAGGGGGGTCAGGGCTTAACGAAAAACTGTTTTTT.

The genes are TRBV6-1 and TRBJ2-7; TRBD2 matches 10 bases. Germline CDR1 reads MNHNS; CDR2 reads SASEGT. The trim removed 1 base at V and 1 base at J, leaving 10 bases unmatched. The CDR3 runs to 18 residues. CDR3 DNA sequence: TGTGCCAGCAGTGAAGGGTTGAGCGGGAGGGCCCATTCCTACGAGCAGTACTTC. Amino acid sequence: CASSEGLSGRAHSYEQYF.

The gene calls are TRBV5-4 and TRBJ1-2; TRBD1 aligns across 7 bases. The J segment lost 5 bases and the V segment lost 4 bases, leaving 5 bases of the junction unmatched. This CDR3 contains 13 residues. Germline CDR1 is SGHNT and CDR2 is YYREEE (reference sequence). The CDR3 sequence is CASSAGTDYGYTF. The CDR3 region has the DNA TGTGCCAGCAGCGCCGGGACAGATTATGGCTACACCTTC.

The rearrangement links TRBV14 to TRBJ2-1, with unresolved D. The V and J ends lost 0 bases and 10 bases respectively, with 13 bases between them. The CDR3 runs 14 residues. The germline V gene encodes CDR1 SGHDN and CDR2 FVKESK. CDR3 residues: CASSQELRVREQFF. DNA for the CDR3: TGTGCCAGCAGCCAAGAGCTAAGGGTGAGGGAGCAGTTCTTC.

The chain has TRBV6-6 and TRBJ2-1; D might be TRBD2 (5 bases). Germline loops: CDR1 MNHNY, CDR2 SVGAGI (reference sequence). This CDR3 has 16 amino acids. The V end was cut by 6 bases, the J end by 3 bases, with 18 bases between. The CDR3 reads CASSPYKTRGYNEQFF. CDR3 coding DNA: TGTGCCAGCAGCCCATACAAGACCCGGGGCTACAATGAGCAGTTCTTC.

The chain couples TRBV5-1 to TRBJ2-5; TRBD2 matches 9 bases. Germline V gene lookup returns CDR1 SGHRS and CDR2 YFSETQ. V lost 4 bases, J lost 5 bases, and 12 bases stayed unmatched. The length of the CDR3 is 16 residues. CDR3 residues: CASSANGASGAETQYF. DNA for the CDR3: TGCGCCAGCAGCGCGAACGGGGCTAGCGGGGCGGAGACCCAGTACTTC.

The J gene is TRBJ1-2, the V gene TRBV6-6; tentatively, D is TRBD1 (5 bases). V was clipped by 4 bases and J by 4 bases, with 13 bases between them. The germline gives CDR1 MNHNY, CDR2 SVGAGI (reference sequence). The CDR3 length is 14 residues. In DNA form, the CDR3 reads TGTGCCAGCAGTTCCCAGGGCTTCGGCTATGGCTACACCTTC. Protein sequence: CASSSQGFGYGYTF.

This chain uses TRBV7-2 with TRBJ2-5, with 10 bases identical to TRBD1. Germline CDR1 SGHTA, CDR2 FQGNSA. After removal of 7 bases from V and 3 bases from J, the junction contained 8 bases not matched to a gene. The CDR3 covers 15 residues. CDR3 in DNA: TGTGCCAGCAATAAGGGACAGGGGTTGGAAGAGACCCAGTACTTC. Translating it yields CASNKGQGLEETQYF.

The chain is built from TRBV2 and TRBJ2-7, with D unclear. Deletions cut 6 bases from V and 1 base from J, with 7 bases between. Germline CDR1 reads SNHLY; CDR2 reads FYNNEI. The CDR3 contains 12 residues. The CDR3 sequence: CASRAESYEQYF. The CDR3 DNA is TGTGCCAGCAGGGCAGAATCCTACGAGCAGTACTTC.

In this sample, this clone turned up a few times. This chain joins TRBV5-1 and TRBJ2-2, with no clear D. V was pared by 5 bases and J by 8 bases, with 13 bases between. This CDR3 region has 13 residues. CDR1 is SGHRS and CDR2 is YFSETQ in the germline V gene. Here the CDR3 reads CASRLGVDGELFF. CDR3 in DNA: TGCGCCAGCAGGTTAGGTGTGGATGGGGAGCTGTTTTTT. The full variable domain, its missing parts supplied by reference TRBV5-1 and TRBJ2-2, is KAGVTQTPRYLIKTRGQQVTLSCSPISGHRSVSWYQQTPGQGLQFLFEYFSETQRNKGNFPGRFSGRQFSNSRSEMNVSTLELGDSALYLCASRLGVDGELFFGEGSRLTVL.

V gene TRBV28 combines with J gene TRBJ1-3; a possible D gene is TRBD1 (5 bases). There are 18 residues in the CDR3. Deletions cut 1 base from V and 0 bases from J, with 16 bases between. Germline CDR1 and CDR2: MDHEN and SYDVKM. DNA of the CDR3: TGTGCCAGCAGTTTATTTAGGGGCGCCGGAGTCTCTGGAAACACCATATATTTT. This sequence encodes CASSLFRGAGVSGNTIYF.

The chain employs TRBV14 and TRBJ2-2; TRBD2 is a possible D gene (6 bases). This CDR3 spans 14 amino acids. The germline V gene encodes CDR1 SGHDN and CDR2 FVKESK. Trimming pared 4 bases from V and 5 bases from J, leaving 11 bases between. Written as DNA, the CDR3 is TGTGCCAGCAGCCTATTAGCGGATACCGGGGAGCTGTTTTTT. Translated: CASSLLADTGELFF. Full variable domain (rest looked up from reference TRBV14 and TRBJ2-2): EAGVTQFPSHSVIEKGQTVTLRCDPISGHDNLYWYRRVMGKEIKFLLHFVKESKQDESGMPNNRFLAERTGGTYSTLKVQPAELEDSGVYFCASSLLADTGELFFGEGSRLTVL.

J is TRBJ2-7 and V is TRBV7-9, with a weak D call TRBD1 (6 bases). The CDR3 length is 13 residues. Germline CDR1 SEHNR, CDR2 FQNEAQ (reference sequence). Trimming took off 1 base at V and 2 bases at J, with 6 bases between the two ends. Written as DNA, the CDR3 is TGTGCCAGCAGCTTAGGGGGGCCCTACGAGCAGTACTTC. This translates into CASSLGGPYEQYF.

The chain employs TRBV6-5 and TRBJ2-1, with TRBD2 matching over 8 bases. V was clipped by 6 bases and J by 5 bases; unmatched bases: 9. There are 15 residues in the CDR3. The V gene's germline CDR1 is MNHEY and CDR2 SVGAGI. CDR3 DNA sequence: TGTGCCAGCAGACCAGCGGGAGCTCGGGACAATGAGCAGTTCTTC. This encodes CASRPAGARDNEQFF.

J is TRBJ2-1 and V is TRBV7-9; TRBD2 matches 8 bases. CDR1 is SEHNR and CDR2 is FQNEAQ in the germline V gene (reference sequence). There are 15 residues in the CDR3. The V gene end was trimmed by 5 bases and the J gene end by 6 bases; junction bases not matched to a gene: 9. The CDR3 coding sequence is TGTGCCAGCAGCCGCATGGGACTAGAGTCCAATGAGCAGTTCTTC. Translated, it gives CASSRMGLESNEQFF.

Only a few counts were recorded for this clone. V is TRBV7-8 and J is TRBJ1-1; D is possibly TRBD1 (5 bases). The germline V and J ends were trimmed by 2 bases and 6 bases, with 16 bases remaining between them. The length of the CDR3 is 15 residues. The germline V gene encodes CDR1 SGHVS and CDR2 FQNEAQ. CDR3: CASSLSSAGLAEAFF. CDR3 nucleotide sequence: TGTGCCAGCAGCTTATCCTCAGCAGGGTTGGCTGAAGCTTTCTTT.

V usage is TRBV10-3 and J usage is TRBJ1-5; unclear D gene. The germline V gene encodes CDR1 ENHRY and CDR2 SYGVKD. V dropped 6 bases and J dropped 1 base, with 4 bases sitting between them. The CDR3 is 12 amino acids. CDR3 sequence (DNA): TGTGCCATCAGCCCAAGCAATCAGCCCCAGCATTTT. Protein: CAISPSNQPQHF.

This chain links TRBV5-4 with TRBJ2-7; 8 nucleotides match TRBD2. Germline lookup yields CDR1 SGHNT and CDR2 YYREEE (reference sequence). The CDR3 covers 15 residues. V dropped 5 bases and J dropped 3; count of bases not matched to a gene: 10. The CDR3 coding sequence is TGTGCCAGCAGAACCGATTTGACTAGCGACTACGAGCAGTACTTC. This gives the protein CASRTDLTSDYEQYF.

The chain combines TRBV2 with TRBJ1-6, with D unclear. The ends were cut back, 3 bases at V and 10 bases at J, with 7 bases in the middle. Germline loops: CDR1 SNHLY, CDR2 FYNNEI. This CDR3 has 12 amino acids. This CDR3 is CASSDPLSPLHF. The CDR3 nucleotides read TGTGCCAGCAGTGATCCCCTATCACCCCTCCACTTT. The variable domain in full, with the rest retrieved from reference TRBV2 and TRBJ1-6, is EPEVTQTPSHQVTQMGQEVILRCVPISNHLYFYWYRQILGQKVEFLVSFYNNEISEKSEIFDDQFSVERPDGSNFTLKIRSTKLEDSAMYFCASSDPLSPLHFGNGTRLTVT.

The rearrangement uses TRBV27 and TRBJ1-6; D is possibly TRBD1 (6 bases). This CDR3 comprises 15 residues. Germline CDR1 MNHEY, CDR2 SMNVEV (reference sequence). Trimming pared 6 bases from V and 4 bases from J, leaving 13 bases between. The CDR3 DNA reads TGTGCCAGCAGACCGACAGGACAATATAATTCACCCCTCCACTTT. Encoded protein: CASRPTGQYNSPLHF.

The chain employs TRBV28 and TRBJ2-7, with D tentatively TRBD1 or TRBD2 (5 bases each). The length of the CDR3 is 15 residues. The germline CDR1 and CDR2 sequences are MDHEN and SYDVKM. Between the trimmed V and J ends, which lost 2 bases and 2 bases, there was a span of 13 bases. CDR3 DNA sequence: TGTGCCAGCAGTTTACCGGGACGCCTAACCTACGAGCAGTACTTC. It translates to CASSLPGRLTYEQYF.

The chain is built from TRBV4-1 and TRBJ2-3; TRBD2 might be the D (5 bases). V lost 4 bases, J lost 4 bases, and 9 bases lay in between. CDR3 length: 13 residues. Germline values: CDR1 MGHRA, CDR2 YSYEKL. The CDR3 nucleotides are TGCGCCAGCAGCCCCGACTATTCAGATACGCAGTATTTT. This translates into CASSPDYSDTQYF.

This clone turned up a few times. The chain has TRBV7-3 and TRBJ2-1, with 11 positions matching TRBD2. Trimming cost V 5 bases and J 2 bases; bases outside gene matches: 2. CDR3 length equals 15 residues. Germline V gene lookup returns CDR1 SGHTA and CDR2 FQGTGA. This CDR3 is CASSPLAGAYNEQFF. CDR3 DNA: TGTGCCAGCAGCCCACTAGCGGGAGCCTACAATGAGCAGTTCTTC.

The chain carries TRBV4-1 and TRBJ2-4; D is undetermined. V was cut by 0 bases and J by 0 bases, with 18 bases left in between. CDR1 is MGHRA and CDR2 is YSYEKL in the germline V gene. This CDR3 contains 19 residues. Here the CDR3 reads CASSQDHEITILAKNIQYF. The CDR3, as DNA: TGCGCCAGCAGCCAAGATCATGAGATAACCATTCTAGCCAAAAACATTCAGTACTTC.

The chain couples TRBV12-3 or TRBV12-4 to TRBJ1-1; 7 nucleotides match TRBD1. CDR3 length: 12 residues. The ends lost 4 bases at V and 6 bases at J; junction bases unmatched: 2. In nucleotides, the CDR3 is TGTGCCAGCAGTTCGACAGGGCCTGAAGCTTTCTTT. Translating it yields CASSSTGPEAFF.

This clone has just a few counts. CDR3 DNA sequence: TGCACCAGCAGCCAATCTAGCTACGAGCAGTACTTC. Its translation is CTSSQSSYEQYF. This rearrangement joins TRBV1 to TRBJ2-7; TRBD2 was called by the table and not checked on the DNA. TRBV1 is deemed a pseudogene. The CDR3 covers 12 residues.

V usage is TRBV19 and J usage is TRBJ1-1; TRBD1 is a possible D gene (5 bases). V was clipped by 9 bases and J by 1 base, with 15 bases between them. CDR1 is LNHDA and CDR2 is SQIVND in the germline V gene (reference sequence). The CDR3 consists of 14 residues. DNA for the CDR3: TGTGCCAGCCGACACACTACAGGGAACACTGAAGCTTTCTTT. Encoded protein: CASRHTTGNTEAFF.

This clone was seen more than once but under ten times. This chain links TRBV21-1 with TRBJ1-1. TRBV21-1 is a recognized pseudogene. The CDR3 covers 13 residues. CDR3 nucleotide sequence: TGTGCCAGCAGCAACACGGGGAACACTGAAGCTTTCTTT. Translating gives CASSNTGNTEAFF.

CDR3 DNA sequence: TGTGCCAGCAGATCGTCGGGGGGGATATATGGCTACACCTTC. The encoded protein is CASRSSGGIYGYTF. V is TRBV6-6 and J is TRBJ1-2; a possible D gene is TRBD1 (5 bases). There are 14 residues in the CDR3. The V end lost 6 bases, the J end lost 5 bases, and 16 bases lay between the germline ends. Germline values: CDR1 MNHNY, CDR2 SVGAGI (reference sequence).

There are a few counts of this clone. The V and J genes are TRBV4-2 and TRBJ2-1; the D gene could be TRBD1 or TRBD2 (5 bases each). Trimming took 4 bases from V and 10 from J, leaving 11 bases between them. The CDR3 runs to 12 residues. Per the germline V gene, CDR1 is LGHNA and CDR2 is YNFKEQ. CDR3 in amino acids: CASSPGTDEQFF. The CDR3, as DNA: TGTGCCAGCAGCCCAGGGACGGACGAGCAGTTCTTC.

The rearrangement links TRBV7-2 to TRBJ1-2; D is unclear. Germline assignment: CDR1 SGHTA and CDR2 FQGNSA. CDR3 length equals 15 residues. V gave up 5 bases and J gave up 7 bases, with 20 bases separating them. The CDR3 bases are TGTGCCAGCAGCCCCCAAATTACAGTGCGATCTGGCTACACCTTC. This codes for CASSPQITVRSGYTF. Together with reference TRBV7-2 and TRBJ1-2, the CDR3 gives the full variable domain: GAGVSQSPSNKVTEKGKDVELRCDPISGHTALYWYRQSLGQGLEFLIYFQGNSAPDKSGLPSDRFSAERTGGSVSTLTIQRTQQEDSAVYLCASSPQITVRSGYTFGSGTRLTVV.